Detailed here is one TCR beta chain. Its antigen is still unknown. In the germline V gene, CDR1 corresponds to SGHRS and CDR2 to YFSETQ. The CDR3 runs 15 residues from the cysteine to the phenylalanine. No DNA is given. This entry belongs to a study of T cells expressing NK-cell markers (dated by TCRdb to 2018 to 2020). The study in broad terms: Three sorted T-cell subsets (CD3+CD56+NKG2C+, CD3+CD56+NKG2C- and CD3+CD56-NKG2C+) from seven to nine donors had their TCR beta-chain repertoires profiled. Libraries were sequenced as 2 x 150 bp reads on Illumina HiSeq 2000/2500, MiSeq or NextSeq. The study sequenced eight donors, all healthy volunteers chosen at random: three men and five women. Among the eight sequenced donors, seven were HCMV-seropositive and one was HCMV-seronegative.

The paper's findings and limits, for the study overall: Whether the expanded NKG2C-expressing T cell clones were specific for HCMV antigens was left unclear. Those dominant clonotypes were again the most abundant among CD3+CD56-NKG2C+ cells in a handful of donors, at about 28.3-60.1%. In several donors, the dominant CD3+CD56+NKG2C+ clonotypes were found to rank among the top 10 CD8+ clonotypes and to make up about 1.0-7.5% of CD8+ T cells.

HCMV serostatus was determined by detecting HCMV-specific IgG in serum with a commercial ELISA kit. Peripheral blood mononuclear cells were isolated from blood by Ficoll density gradient centrifugation. For sequencing, an Illumina HiSeq 2000 was employed. 5'RACE template switching, by which a universal primer site and unique molecular identifiers were added, was used to make TCR beta cDNA libraries. Priming for cDNA synthesis came from the TCR beta constant segment, and two successive PCR amplification steps followed. In the source study's methods: MIGEC was used to demultiplex reads and group the reads by UMI, and MiTCR was used to assemble and quantify clonotypes. To remove erroneous sequences, TCR cDNA sequences were retained only when supported by two or more reads. The tcR package was used for downstream repertoire analysis, and clonotypes were matched between fractions using CDR3 nucleotide sequence together with V segment. VDJmatch was used to annotate antigen specificity against VDJdb, with one amino acid substitution allowed in CDR3. With the reads reprocessed by TCRdb, a single entry stands for each CDR3 protein sequence and no DNA is reported. These V and J calls rely on TCRdb rather than the paper's analysis. This specimen's table enumerates about 380,000 distinct CDR3 sequences. 5.2% of the sample goes to the ten largest clones.

This sequence originates from a man aged 18-70 years in good health. The sequenced sample consisted of blood T cells: a sorted CD56 or NKG2C T cell subset, CD4+ or CD8+ T cells, or bulk PBMC T cells (not recorded which). This chain is built from TRBV5-1 and TRBJ1-6. This receptor has the CDR3 CASSLDAGVNSPLHF.